The 11 T cell receptor beta chains below all came from one sample that was sequenced in a study of blood T cells in healthy people across ages. PCR was performed a second time for about 6 to 12 cycles using a sample-barcoded 5' primer and a J-beta primer mix. TCRdb reanalysed the 5' RACE reads using MiXCR and keeps one entry per CDR3 protein. The sample shows more than 600,000 distinct CDR3 sequences, 20% to 30% of them seen only once. A further study also used this sample, focusing on T cells of mothers and their children.

Input material: blood. The receptor set was obtained from a boy younger than 18 in good health.

The chain employs TRBV25-1 and TRBJ2-6; 8 bases are a match to TRBD2. This CDR3 has 20 residues. J gave up 2 bases and V 3 bases, and 15 bases lay outside the gene matches. The V gene's germline CDR1 is MGHDK and CDR2 SYGVNS. In nucleotides, the CDR3 is TGTGCCAGCAGTGATCATTGGTCGGGACTAGATATTACTGGGGCCAACGTCCTGACTTTC. Protein: CASSDHWSGLDITGANVLTF.

This clonotype has just a few counts. The V gene is TRBV5-6, the J gene TRBJ2-1, with TRBD2 identical over 13 bases. The length of the CDR3 is 16 residues. Looked up from germline, CDR1 is SGHDT and CDR2 is YYEEEE. Losses at the gene ends were 4 bases for V and 4 bases for J; bases not matched to a gene: 5. CDR3 residues: CASSAGTSGDYNEQFF. CDR3 sequence (DNA): TGTGCCAGCAGCGCCGGGACTAGCGGGGATTACAATGAGCAGTTCTTC.

This sequence joins TRBV12-3 or TRBV12-4 and TRBJ2-5; the D is unclear. The CDR3 has 13 amino acids. Trimming stripped 4 bases from V and 1 base from J, with 7 bases between. CDR3 coding DNA: TGTGCCAGCAGTTATGGCGTCCAAGAGACCCAGTACTTC. Residues: CASSYGVQETQYF.

This clonotype was counted between two and nine times. The chain uses TRBV7-9 and TRBJ1-1, with D unclear. Looked up from germline, CDR1 is SEHNR and CDR2 is FQNEAQ (reference sequence). The ends were cut back, 1 base at V and 1 base at J, with 7 bases in the middle. CDR3 length: 14 residues. CDR3: CASSLELSNTEAFF. CDR3 DNA sequence: TGTGCCAGCAGCTTAGAATTGTCGAACACTGAAGCTTTCTTT.

The rearrangement joins TRBV2 to TRBJ1-5; tentatively, D is TRBD1 (5 bases). The V and J ends lost 5 bases and 4 bases respectively, with 21 bases between them. The CDR3 loop spans 17 amino acids. Germline loops: CDR1 SNHLY, CDR2 FYNNEI. CDR3 loop: CASSTFNAGIRNQPQHF. The DNA of the CDR3 is TGTGCCAGCAGTACCTTCAATGCAGGGATTAGGAATCAGCCCCAGCATTTT.

V is TRBV7-2 and J is TRBJ1-2; D unclear. The V end was cut by 5 bases, the J end by 3 bases, with 7 bases between. Germline V CDR1 and CDR2: SGHTA, FQGNSA. There are 12 residues in the CDR3. CDR3 amino acids: CASSIHDYGYTF. In DNA form, the CDR3 reads TGTGCCAGCAGCATACACGACTATGGCTACACCTTC. Based on the CDR3 plus reference TRBV7-2 and TRBJ1-2, the full variable domain is GAGVSQSPSNKVTEKGKDVELRCDPISGHTALYWYRQSLGQGLEFLIYFQGNSAPDKSGLPSDRFSAERTGGSVSTLTIQRTQQEDSAVYLCASSIHDYGYTFGSGTRLTVV.

V usage is TRBV12-3 or TRBV12-4 and J usage is TRBJ1-4, with 7 bases identical to TRBD1. The length of the CDR3 is 15 residues. With 5 bases clipped from V and 5 bases from J, the junction kept 8 bases outside the gene matches. CDR3 residues: CASSPRTGRNEKLFF. The DNA of the CDR3 is TGTGCCAGCAGTCCCCGGACAGGAAGAAATGAAAAACTGTTTTTT.

CDR3 DNA: TGTGCCAGCAGTGAATACAGTCAAGAGACCCAGTACTTC. Residues: CASSEYSQETQYF. The chain uses TRBV25-1 and TRBJ2-5, with D uncertain. The V gene's germline CDR1 is MGHDK and CDR2 SYGVNS. The CDR3 is 13 residues long. Trimming stripped 0 bases from V and 2 bases from J, with 4 bases between.

The chain carries TRBV12-3 or TRBV12-4 and TRBJ2-7, with unresolved D. The CDR3 is 14 residues long. V shed 5 bases and J shed 4 bases, with 15 bases lying between them. The CDR3 region has the DNA TGTGCCAGCAGTCTCAGACGGGCTGGGTACGAGCAGTACTTC. Protein: CASSLRRAGYEQYF.

This clonotype turned up a few times. The chain combines TRBV29-1 with TRBJ2-6; D might be TRBD1 (6 bases). Per the germline V gene, CDR1 is SQVTM and CDR2 is ANQGSEA. Trimming left V 5 bases short and J 2 bases short, with 7 bases between. This CDR3 has 13 residues. The CDR3 is CSVRGTGANVLTF. The CDR3 coding sequence is TGCAGCGTTAGGGGGACTGGGGCCAACGTCCTGACTTTC.

V is TRBV29-1 and J is TRBJ2-1; possibly TRBD2 for D (6 bases). Trimming cost V 7 bases and J 7 bases, with 17 bases left between them. Germline CDR1 and CDR2: SQVTM and ANQGSEA. The CDR3 contains 13 residues. CDR3 loop: CSGGTLARNEQFF. CDR3 DNA: TGCAGCGGCGGGACCCTAGCGAGAAATGAGCAGTTCTTC.